The sequence of this TCR beta chain was determined in a study of blood T cell repertoires in COVID-19. The wider study: Sources were T cells, B-cell-depleted T cells, or PBMCs; the material itself was cDNA or gDNA.

Here immunoSEQ multiplex PCR was the method, and the copy in TCRdb shows in-frame clones only, minus some. The sample has about 320,000 clones; 75% to 85% are singletons. Trimming shortened V by 2 bases and J by 2 bases, and 7 bases separated the two germline ends. The CDR3 loop spans 13 amino acids. Germline CDR1 and CDR2: KGHSH and LQKENI. This sequence was found in a human donor in a cohort sampled during active COVID-19. The sample taken for sequencing was peripheral blood. V gene TRBV18 combines with J gene TRBJ2-7, with a weak D call TRBD1 (6 bases). This CDR3 reads CASSPGQTYEQYF. CDR3 nucleotide sequence: TGTGCCAGCTCACCAGGACAGACCTACGAGCAGTACTTC.